The present T cell receptor beta chain was sequenced within a study of monozygotic twins with inflammatory bowel disease. Study-wide findings and caveats: Limited statistical power may explain no repertoire similarity difference between concordant and discordant twins. Sharing of clonotypes with others was lower in IBD patients than in healthy twins, and this was especially so with disease activity. Lower TCRbeta diversity (inverse Simpson) was seen in IBD patients than in healthy co-twins.

PCR of TCRalpha and TCRbeta cDNA was nested, with two rounds of approximately 17 and 9 cycles. TCRdb reanalyzed the 5' RACE reads and collapses them to one entry per CDR3 protein, without DNA. Its listing shows around 100,000 distinct CDR3 sequences. The CDR3 covers 12 residues. Germline CDR1 is KGHDR and CDR2 is SFDVKD. Regarding this clonotype: Antigen: not known.

The receptor's source is a human donor with ulcerative colitis or Crohn's disease, or a healthy co-twin of an affected twin (not recorded which). The chain joins TRBV24-1 to TRBJ2-7. Material for sequencing was blood. The CDR3 spells CATSDFSHEQYF.